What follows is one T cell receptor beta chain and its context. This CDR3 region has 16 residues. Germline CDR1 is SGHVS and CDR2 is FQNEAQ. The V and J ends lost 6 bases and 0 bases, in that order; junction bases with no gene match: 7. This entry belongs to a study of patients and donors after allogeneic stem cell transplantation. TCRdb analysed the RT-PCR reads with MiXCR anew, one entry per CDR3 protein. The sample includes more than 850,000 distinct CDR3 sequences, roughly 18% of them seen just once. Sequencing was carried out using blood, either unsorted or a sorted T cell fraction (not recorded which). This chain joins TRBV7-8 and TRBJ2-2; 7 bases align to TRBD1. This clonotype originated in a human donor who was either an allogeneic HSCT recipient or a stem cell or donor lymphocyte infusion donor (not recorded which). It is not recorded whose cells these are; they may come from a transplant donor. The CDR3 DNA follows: TGTGCCAGCAGTCTGACGGACAGGTCGAACACCGGGGAGCTGTTTTTT. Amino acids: CASSLTDRSNTGELFF.